The 6 T cell receptor beta chains in this list originate from one sample, sequenced in a study of T-cell reconstitution after alpha-beta-depleted transplantation in children. This sample's TCRbeta library carried unique molecular identifier barcodes. TCRdb used MiXCR to reprocess the PCR reads, holding one entry per CDR3 protein. The table has a few hundred thousand distinct CDR3 sequences, about a tenth seen once. This specimen was PBMCs from the stem cell graft donor, taken from the stem cell graft. These receptor sequences come from a human donor who donated a stem cell graft to a child with SCID.

This clonotype has a count of ten or more. The chain uses TRBV2 and TRBJ1-5; unclear D gene. The V gene lost 5 bases and the J gene lost 1 base, with 18 bases spanning the gap. Germline-derived CDR1 and CDR2 are SNHLY and FYNNEI. The CDR3 runs 17 residues. The CDR3 DNA follows: TGTGCCAGCAGTAACCCCGCGGCAGGACCGAGCAATCAGCCCCAGCATTTT. Translating it yields CASSNPAAGPSNQPQHF.

This clonotype has only a few counts. This chain joins TRBV29-1 and TRBJ1-1; D is unclear. Trimming shortened V by 6 bases and J by 1 base, and 9 bases separated the two germline ends. The CDR3 sequence is 12 residues long. Germline V gives CDR1 SQVTM, CDR2 ANQGSEA. The CDR3 spells CSVNTQNTEAFF. The CDR3, as DNA: TGCAGCGTAAACACCCAGAACACTGAAGCTTTCTTT.

The V call is TRBV13, the J call TRBJ2-1, with a tentative D call TRBD1 (5 bases). The CDR3 spans 15 residues. Germline CDR1 is PRHDT and CDR2 is FYEKMQ (reference sequence). V was cut by 5 bases and J by 2 bases, with 13 bases left in between. CDR3 bases: TGTGCCAGCAGCCTGGACATCCCCGCCTACAATGAGCAGTTCTTC. Its translation is CASSLDIPAYNEQFF.

This clonotype has more than one count but fewer than ten. The chain has TRBV20-1 and TRBJ2-1, with D perhaps matching TRBD1 or TRBD2 (5 bases each). The CDR3 covers 12 residues. Germline V lookup: CDR1 DFQATT, CDR2 SNEGSKA (reference sequence). V lost 6 bases to trimming and J lost 10 bases, with 16 bases between them. The CDR3 reads CSATGASWEQFF. The CDR3 region has the DNA TGCAGTGCAACCGGGGCCTCCTGGGAGCAGTTCTTC.

The sample holds many counts of this clonotype. This chain joins TRBV20-1 and TRBJ1-4, with a possible D match to TRBD1 (6 bases). V shed 0 bases and J shed 14 bases, with 13 bases lying between them. The CDR3 contains 12 residues. In germline, CDR1 is DFQATT, CDR2 SNEGSKA (reference sequence). This CDR3 reads CSARDHREGLFF. CDR3 sequence (DNA): TGCAGTGCTAGAGACCACAGGGAAGGCCTGTTTTTT.

This clonotype showed up just a few times. The chain recombines TRBV6-1 with TRBJ1-2; D unclear. Trimming left V 8 bases short and J 7 bases short, with 17 bases between. The V gene's germline CDR1 is MNHNS and CDR2 SASEGT. The CDR3 contains 13 residues. CDR3 nucleotides: TGTGCCAGCGGCGTCCAAGGAGCGCCTGGCTACACCTTC. Residues: CASGVQGAPGYTF.